This TCR beta chain is drawn from a study of shared T cell receptors in the human thymus. Using immunoSEQ multiplex PCR, the repertoire was profiled, and TCRdb retains in-frame clones only, with some absent. The repertoire has under 850,000 clones, approximately 87% of them found once; the top ten carry 0.0095% to 0.011%. The length of the CDR3 is 15 residues. Trimming took 3 bases from V and 1 from J; bases not matched to a gene: 7. Per germline, CDR1 SGHDT and CDR2 YYEEEE. Another study also made use of these data, one on human thymus T cells. That report notes: Congenital heart defects were the reason for the corrective surgery that the donors, healthy Finnish infants, were having. Thymic as well as blood repertoires seemed to favor certain V and J genes unevenly.

The chain has TRBV5-6 and TRBJ2-7, with 7 bases aligning to TRBD2. The sequence was obtained from a boy younger than two with a congenital heart defect. Input material: thymocytes. This CDR3 is CASSSIAGVSYEQYF. CDR3 coding DNA: TGTGCCAGCAGCTCGATAGCGGGTGTGTCCTACGAGCAGTACTTC.